This TCR beta chain was documented in a study of T cell repertoires in cytomegalovirus infection. General study findings and limits: Adding up the frequency of public TCR beta families identified people who carried CMV plus the relevant HLA.

In the case of this clonotype: Its antigen is still unknown.

TCRdb reprocessed the reads with MiXCR, giving one entry per CDR3 protein. This sample yields approximately 730,000 distinct CDR3 sequences, of which under 35% are seen a single time; roughly 14% belongs to the top ten. The V end was cut by 6 bases, the J end by 2 bases, with 8 bases between. The CDR3 runs to 12 residues. Germline CDR1 SGHTS, CDR2 YDEGEE. The TCR comes from a human donor in good health (CMV status not recorded). Some clones in this sample may be carry-over from other donors' samples. The sequencing used cultured CD8+ T cells from PBMCs, collected from culture after CMV antigen stimulation. The chain links TRBV5-8 to TRBJ1-1, with D uncertain. In DNA form, the CDR3 reads TGTGCCAGCAACTATATAAACACTGAAGCTTTCTTT. Its protein product is CASNYINTEAFF.